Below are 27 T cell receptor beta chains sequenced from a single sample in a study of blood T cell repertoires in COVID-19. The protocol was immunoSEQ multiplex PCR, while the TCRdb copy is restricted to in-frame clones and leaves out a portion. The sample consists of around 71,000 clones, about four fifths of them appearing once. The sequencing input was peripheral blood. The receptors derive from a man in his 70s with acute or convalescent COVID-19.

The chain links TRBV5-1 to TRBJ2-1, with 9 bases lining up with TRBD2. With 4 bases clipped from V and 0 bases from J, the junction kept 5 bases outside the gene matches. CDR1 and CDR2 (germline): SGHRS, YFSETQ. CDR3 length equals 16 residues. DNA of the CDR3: TGCGCCAGCAGCATCCTAGCGGGGAACTCCTACAATGAGCAGTTCTTC. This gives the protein CASSILAGNSYNEQFF.

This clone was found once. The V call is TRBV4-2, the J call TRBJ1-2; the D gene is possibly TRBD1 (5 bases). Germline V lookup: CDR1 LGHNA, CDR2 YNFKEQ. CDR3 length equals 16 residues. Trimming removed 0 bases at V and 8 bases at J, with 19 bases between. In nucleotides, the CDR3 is TGTGCCAGCAGCCAAGACAGACAGTCATTTTCTTGGGGCTACACCTTC. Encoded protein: CASSQDRQSFSWGYTF.

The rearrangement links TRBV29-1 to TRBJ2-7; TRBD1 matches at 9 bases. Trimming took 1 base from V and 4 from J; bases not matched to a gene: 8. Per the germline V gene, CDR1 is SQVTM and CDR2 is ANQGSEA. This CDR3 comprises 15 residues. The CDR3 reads CSVEVPGTGSYEQYF. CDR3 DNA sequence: TGCAGCGTTGAAGTCCCCGGGACAGGGAGTTACGAGCAGTACTTC.

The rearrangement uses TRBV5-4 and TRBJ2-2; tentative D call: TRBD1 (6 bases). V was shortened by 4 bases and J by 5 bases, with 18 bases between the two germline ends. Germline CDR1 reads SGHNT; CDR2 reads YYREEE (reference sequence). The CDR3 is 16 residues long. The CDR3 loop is CASSRLDDRRTGELFF. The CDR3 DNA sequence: TGTGCCAGCAGCCGATTGGATGACAGGCGTACCGGGGAGCTGTTTTTT.

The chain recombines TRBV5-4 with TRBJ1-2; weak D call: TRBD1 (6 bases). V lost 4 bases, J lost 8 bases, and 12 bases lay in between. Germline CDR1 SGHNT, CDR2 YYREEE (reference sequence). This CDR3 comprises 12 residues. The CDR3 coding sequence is TGTGCCAGCAGCCTACAGGGTAGGGGCTACACCTTC. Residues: CASSLQGRGYTF.

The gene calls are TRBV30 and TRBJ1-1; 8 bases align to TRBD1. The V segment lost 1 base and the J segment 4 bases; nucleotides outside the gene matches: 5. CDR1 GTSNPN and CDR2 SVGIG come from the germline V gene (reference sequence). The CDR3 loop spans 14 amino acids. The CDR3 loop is CAWSGTGRRTEAFF. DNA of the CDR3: TGTGCCTGGAGTGGGACAGGGAGACGCACTGAAGCTTTCTTT.

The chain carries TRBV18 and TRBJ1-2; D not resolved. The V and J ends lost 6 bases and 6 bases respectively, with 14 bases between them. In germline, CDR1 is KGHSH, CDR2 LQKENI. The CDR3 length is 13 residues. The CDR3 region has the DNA TGTGCCAGCTCCCCCCGCCTAGAAGATGGCTACACCTTC. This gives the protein CASSPRLEDGYTF.

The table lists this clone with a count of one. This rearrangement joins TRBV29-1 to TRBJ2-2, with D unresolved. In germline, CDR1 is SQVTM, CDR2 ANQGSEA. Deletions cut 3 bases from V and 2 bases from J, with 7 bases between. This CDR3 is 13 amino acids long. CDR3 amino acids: CSVDQSNTGELFF. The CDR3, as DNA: TGCAGCGTTGACCAGTCAAACACCGGGGAGCTGTTTTTT.

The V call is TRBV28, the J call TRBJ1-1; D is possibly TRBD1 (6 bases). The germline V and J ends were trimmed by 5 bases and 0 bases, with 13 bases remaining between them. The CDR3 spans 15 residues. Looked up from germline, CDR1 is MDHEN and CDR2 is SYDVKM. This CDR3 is CASSPRGGMNTEAFF. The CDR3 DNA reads TGTGCCAGCAGTCCCAGGGGAGGGATGAACACTGAAGCTTTCTTT.

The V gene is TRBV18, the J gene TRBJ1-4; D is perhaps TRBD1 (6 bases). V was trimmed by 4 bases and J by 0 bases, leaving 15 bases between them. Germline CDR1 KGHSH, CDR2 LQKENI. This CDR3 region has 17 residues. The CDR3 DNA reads TGTGCCAGCTCACAATGGACAGAATTTACAACTAATGAAAAACTGTTTTTT. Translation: CASSQWTEFTTNEKLFF.

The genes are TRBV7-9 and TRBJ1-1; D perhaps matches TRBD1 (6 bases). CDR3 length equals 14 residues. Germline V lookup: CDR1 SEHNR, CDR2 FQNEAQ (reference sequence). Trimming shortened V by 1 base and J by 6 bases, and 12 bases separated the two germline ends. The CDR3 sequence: CASSLDQGYAEAFF. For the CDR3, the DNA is TGTGCCAGCAGCTTAGATCAGGGGTACGCTGAAGCTTTCTTT.

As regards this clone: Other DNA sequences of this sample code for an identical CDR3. The CDR3 protein is CASSVGTSGSYEQYF. The CDR3 DNA reads TGTGCCAGCAGCGTTGGGACTAGCGGGAGCTACGAGCAGTACTTC. The chain links TRBV9 to TRBJ2-7; 14 nucleotides line up with TRBD2. Trimming at V came to 2 bases and at J to 3 bases, leaving 1 base not matched to a gene. Germline V CDR1 and CDR2: SGDLS, YYNGEE. There are 15 residues in the CDR3.

The CDR3 loop is CASSSHGGAGANVLTF. The CDR3 DNA is TGTGCCAGCAGCTCCCATGGGGGGGCCGGGGCCAACGTCCTGACTTTC. The chain combines TRBV11-2 with TRBJ2-6, with TRBD2 as a possible D gene (7 bases). V dropped 4 bases and J dropped 4 bases, with 14 bases sitting between them. Per the germline V gene, CDR1 is SGHAT and CDR2 is FQNNGV. This CDR3 has 16 residues.

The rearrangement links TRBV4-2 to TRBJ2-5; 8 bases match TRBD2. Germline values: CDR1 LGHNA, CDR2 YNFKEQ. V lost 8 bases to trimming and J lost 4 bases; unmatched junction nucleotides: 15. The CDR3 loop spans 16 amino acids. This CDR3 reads CASGEASVAGGETQYF. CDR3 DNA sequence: TGTGCCAGCGGGGAGGCTAGCGTCGCGGGAGGAGAGACCCAGTACTTC.

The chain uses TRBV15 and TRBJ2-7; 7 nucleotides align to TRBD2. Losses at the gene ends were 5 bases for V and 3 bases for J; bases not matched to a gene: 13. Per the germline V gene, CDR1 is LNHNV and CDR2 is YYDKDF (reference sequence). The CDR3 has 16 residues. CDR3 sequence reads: CATSGGYGGGNYEQYF. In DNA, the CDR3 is TGTGCCACCAGCGGGGGTTACGGGGGAGGGAACTACGAGCAGTACTTC.

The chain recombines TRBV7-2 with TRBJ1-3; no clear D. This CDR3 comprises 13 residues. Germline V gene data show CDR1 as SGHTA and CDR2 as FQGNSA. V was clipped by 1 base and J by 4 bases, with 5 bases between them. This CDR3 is CASSLGEGNTIYF. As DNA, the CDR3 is TGTGCCAGCAGCTTAGGAGAGGGAAACACCATATATTTT.

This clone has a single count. The CDR3 DNA sequence: TGTGCCAGCAGCTACCGGGGAATGGTTGAGACCCAGTACTTC. Amino acids: CASSYRGMVETQYF. V usage is TRBV5-4 and J usage is TRBJ2-5, with a tentative D call TRBD2 (5 bases). The CDR3 extends over 14 amino acids. The germline V gene encodes CDR1 SGHNT and CDR2 YYREEE (reference sequence). The V end lost 3 bases, the J end lost 5 bases, and 14 bases lay between the germline ends.

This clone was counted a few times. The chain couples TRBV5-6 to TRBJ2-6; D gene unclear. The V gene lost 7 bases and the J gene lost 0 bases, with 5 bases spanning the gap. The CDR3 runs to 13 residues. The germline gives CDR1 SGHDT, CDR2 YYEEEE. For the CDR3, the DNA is TGTGCCAGCGGCCACTCTGGGGCCAACGTCCTGACTTTC. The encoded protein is CASGHSGANVLTF.

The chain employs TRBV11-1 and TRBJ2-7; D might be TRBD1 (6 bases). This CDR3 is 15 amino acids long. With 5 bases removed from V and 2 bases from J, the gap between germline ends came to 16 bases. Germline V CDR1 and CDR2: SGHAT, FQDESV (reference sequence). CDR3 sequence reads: CASSRVGAGAYEQYF. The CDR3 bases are TGTGCCAGCAGCCGAGTCGGCGCAGGGGCCTACGAGCAGTACTTC.

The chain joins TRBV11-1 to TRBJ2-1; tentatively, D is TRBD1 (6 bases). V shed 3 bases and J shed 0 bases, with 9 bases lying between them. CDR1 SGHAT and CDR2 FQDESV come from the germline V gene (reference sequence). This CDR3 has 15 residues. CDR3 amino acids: CASSFQGSSYNEQFF. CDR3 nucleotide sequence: TGTGCCAGCAGCTTTCAGGGGAGCTCCTACAATGAGCAGTTCTTC.

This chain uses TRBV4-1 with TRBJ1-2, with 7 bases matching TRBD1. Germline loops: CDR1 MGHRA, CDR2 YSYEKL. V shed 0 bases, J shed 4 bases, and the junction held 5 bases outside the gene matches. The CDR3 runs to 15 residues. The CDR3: CASSQDSTGFYGYTF. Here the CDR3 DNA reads TGCGCCAGCAGCCAAGATTCGACAGGGTTCTATGGCTACACCTTC.

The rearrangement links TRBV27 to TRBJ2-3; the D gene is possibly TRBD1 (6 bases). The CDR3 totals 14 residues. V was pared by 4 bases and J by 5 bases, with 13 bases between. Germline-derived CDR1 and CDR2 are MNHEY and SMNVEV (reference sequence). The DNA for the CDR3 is TGTGCCAGCAGTTACACAGGGAAAGGAGATACGCAGTATTTT. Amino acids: CASSYTGKGDTQYF.

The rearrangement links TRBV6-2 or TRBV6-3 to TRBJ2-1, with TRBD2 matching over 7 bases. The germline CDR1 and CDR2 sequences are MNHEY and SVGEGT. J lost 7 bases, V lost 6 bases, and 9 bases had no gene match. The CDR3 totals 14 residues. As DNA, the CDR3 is TGTGCCAGCAGCTGGACTAGGGCACGGAATGAGCAGTTCTTC. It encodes CASSWTRARNEQFF.

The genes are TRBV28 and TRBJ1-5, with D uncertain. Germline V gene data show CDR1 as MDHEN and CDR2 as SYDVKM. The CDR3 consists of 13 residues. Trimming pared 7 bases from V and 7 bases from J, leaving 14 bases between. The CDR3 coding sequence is TGTGCCAGCACCCAGGCGGGGAAACAGCCCCAGCATTTT. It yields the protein CASTQAGKQPQHF.

CDR3 protein: CASSLTNTGELFF. The CDR3 bases are TGCGCCAGCAGCCTAACGAACACCGGGGAGCTGTTTTTT. This chain connects TRBV4-3 to TRBJ2-2; no clear D. The CDR3 consists of 13 residues. The germline V gene has CDR1 LGHNA and CDR2 YSLEER. The V and J ends lost 4 bases and 0 bases respectively, with 3 bases between them.

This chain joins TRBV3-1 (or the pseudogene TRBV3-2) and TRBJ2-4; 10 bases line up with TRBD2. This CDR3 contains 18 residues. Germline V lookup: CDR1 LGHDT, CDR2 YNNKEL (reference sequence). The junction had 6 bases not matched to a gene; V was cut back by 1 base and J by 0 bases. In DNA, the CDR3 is TGTGCCAGCAGCCAAGCTCAGCGGGGGGGCCTAGCCAAAAACATTCAGTACTTC. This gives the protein CASSQAQRGGLAKNIQYF.

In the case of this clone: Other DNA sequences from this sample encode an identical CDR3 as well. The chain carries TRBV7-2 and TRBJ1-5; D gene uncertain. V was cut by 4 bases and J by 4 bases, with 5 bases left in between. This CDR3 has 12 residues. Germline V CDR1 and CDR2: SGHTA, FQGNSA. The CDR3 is CASSSPNQPQHF. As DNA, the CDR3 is TGTGCCAGCAGCTCCCCGAATCAGCCCCAGCATTTT.